Sequencing of this TCR beta chain was carried out in a study of blood T cell repertoires in COVID-19. The wider study: Some COVID-19 samples were acute and others convalescent; all came from the United States, Italy and Spain. Sources were T cells, B-cell-depleted T cells, or PBMCs; the material itself was cDNA or gDNA.

The CDR3 contains 14 residues. Germline-derived CDR1 and CDR2 are SGHVS and FQNEAQ. The ends were cut back, 2 bases at V and 8 bases at J, with 13 bases in the middle. The data were produced by immunoSEQ multiplex PCR, yet TCRdb's version contains in-frame clones alone and is incomplete. The sample includes around 60,000 clones, 70% to 90% of them seen just once. The chain employs TRBV7-8 and TRBJ2-1; D is perhaps TRBD2 (5 bases). The clonotype was recovered from a human donor in a cohort sampled during active COVID-19. The specimen sequenced was peripheral blood. CDR3 protein: CASSLLHARDEQFF. For the CDR3, the DNA is TGTGCCAGCAGCTTATTACACGCGAGGGATGAGCAGTTCTTC.